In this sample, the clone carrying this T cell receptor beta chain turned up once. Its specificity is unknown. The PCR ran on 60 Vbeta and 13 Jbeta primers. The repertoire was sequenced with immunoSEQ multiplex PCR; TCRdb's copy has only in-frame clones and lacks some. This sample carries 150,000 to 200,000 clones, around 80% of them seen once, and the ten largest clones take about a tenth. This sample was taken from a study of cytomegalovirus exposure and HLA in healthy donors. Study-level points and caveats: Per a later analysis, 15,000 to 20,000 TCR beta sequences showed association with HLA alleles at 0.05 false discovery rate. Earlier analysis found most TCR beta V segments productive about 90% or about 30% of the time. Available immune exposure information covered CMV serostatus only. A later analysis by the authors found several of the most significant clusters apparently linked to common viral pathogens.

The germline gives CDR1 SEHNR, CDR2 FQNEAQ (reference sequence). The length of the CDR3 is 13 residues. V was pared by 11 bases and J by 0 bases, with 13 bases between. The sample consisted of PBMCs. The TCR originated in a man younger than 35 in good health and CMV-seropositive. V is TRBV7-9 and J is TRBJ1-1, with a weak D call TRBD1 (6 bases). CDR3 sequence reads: CAGAQGMNTEAFF. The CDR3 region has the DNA TGTGCCGGCGCGCAGGGGATGAACACTGAAGCTTTCTTT.